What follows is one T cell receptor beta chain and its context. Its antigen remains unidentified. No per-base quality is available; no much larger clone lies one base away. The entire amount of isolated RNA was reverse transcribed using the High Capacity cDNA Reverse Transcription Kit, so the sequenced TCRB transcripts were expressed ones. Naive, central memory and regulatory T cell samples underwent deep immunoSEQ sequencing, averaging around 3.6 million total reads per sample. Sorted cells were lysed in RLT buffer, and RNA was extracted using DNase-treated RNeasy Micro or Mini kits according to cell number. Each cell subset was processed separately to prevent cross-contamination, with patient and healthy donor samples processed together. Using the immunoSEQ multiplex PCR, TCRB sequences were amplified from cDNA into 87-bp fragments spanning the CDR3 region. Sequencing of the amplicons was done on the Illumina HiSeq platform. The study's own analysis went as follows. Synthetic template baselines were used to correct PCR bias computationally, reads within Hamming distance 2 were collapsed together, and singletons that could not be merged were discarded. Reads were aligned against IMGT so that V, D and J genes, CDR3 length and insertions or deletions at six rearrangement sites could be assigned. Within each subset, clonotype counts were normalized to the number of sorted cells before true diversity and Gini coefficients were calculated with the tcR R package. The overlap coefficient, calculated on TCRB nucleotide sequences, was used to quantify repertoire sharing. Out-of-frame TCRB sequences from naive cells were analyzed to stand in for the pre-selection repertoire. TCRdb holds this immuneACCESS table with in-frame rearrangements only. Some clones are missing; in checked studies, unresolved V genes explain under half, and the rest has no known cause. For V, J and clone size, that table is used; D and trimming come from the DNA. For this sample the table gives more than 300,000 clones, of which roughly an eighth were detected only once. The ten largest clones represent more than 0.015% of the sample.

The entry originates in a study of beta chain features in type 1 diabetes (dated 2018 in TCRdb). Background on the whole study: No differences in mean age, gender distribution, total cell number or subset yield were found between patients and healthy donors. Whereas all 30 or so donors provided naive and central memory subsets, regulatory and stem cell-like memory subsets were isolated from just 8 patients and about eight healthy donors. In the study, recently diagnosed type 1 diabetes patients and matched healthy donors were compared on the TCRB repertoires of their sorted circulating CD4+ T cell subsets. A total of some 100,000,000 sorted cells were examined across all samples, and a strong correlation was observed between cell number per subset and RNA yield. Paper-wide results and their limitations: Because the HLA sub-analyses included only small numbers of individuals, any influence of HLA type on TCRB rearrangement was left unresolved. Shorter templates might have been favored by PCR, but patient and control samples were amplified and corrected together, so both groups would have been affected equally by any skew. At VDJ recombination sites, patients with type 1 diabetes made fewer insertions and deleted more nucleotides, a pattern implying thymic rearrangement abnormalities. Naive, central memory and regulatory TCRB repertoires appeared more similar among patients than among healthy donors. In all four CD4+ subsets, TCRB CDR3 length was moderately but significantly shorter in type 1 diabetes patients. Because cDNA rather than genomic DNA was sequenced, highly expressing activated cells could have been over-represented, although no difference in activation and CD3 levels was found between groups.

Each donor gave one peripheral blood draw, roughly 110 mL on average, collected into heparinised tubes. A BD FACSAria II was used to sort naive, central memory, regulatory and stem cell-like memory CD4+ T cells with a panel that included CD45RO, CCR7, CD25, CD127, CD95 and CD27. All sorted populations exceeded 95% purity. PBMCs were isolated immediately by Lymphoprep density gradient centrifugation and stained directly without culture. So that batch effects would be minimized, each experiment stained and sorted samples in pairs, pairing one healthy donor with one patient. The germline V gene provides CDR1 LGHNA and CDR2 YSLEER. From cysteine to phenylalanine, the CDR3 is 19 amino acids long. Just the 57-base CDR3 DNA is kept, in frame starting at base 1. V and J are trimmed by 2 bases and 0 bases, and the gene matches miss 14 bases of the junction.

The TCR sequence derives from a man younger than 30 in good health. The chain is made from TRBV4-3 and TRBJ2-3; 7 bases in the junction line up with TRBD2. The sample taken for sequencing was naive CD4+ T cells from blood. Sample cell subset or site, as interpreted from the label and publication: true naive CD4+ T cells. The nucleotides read TGCGCCAGCAGCCAAAGAGGCCCTAGCGGAATATCTAGCACAGATACGCAGTATTTT. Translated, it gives CASSQRGPSGISSTDTQYF.